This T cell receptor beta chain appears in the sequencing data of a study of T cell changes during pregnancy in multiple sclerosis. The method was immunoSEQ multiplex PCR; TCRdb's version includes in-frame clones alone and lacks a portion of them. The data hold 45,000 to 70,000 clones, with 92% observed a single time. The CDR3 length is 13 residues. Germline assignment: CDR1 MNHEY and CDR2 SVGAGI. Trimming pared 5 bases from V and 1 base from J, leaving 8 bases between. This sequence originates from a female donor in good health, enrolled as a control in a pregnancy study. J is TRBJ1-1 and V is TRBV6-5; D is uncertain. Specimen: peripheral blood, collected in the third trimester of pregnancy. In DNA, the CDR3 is TGTGCCAGCAGTAACAATGAGAACACTGAAGCTTTCTTT. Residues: CASSNNENTEAFF.